The 24 T cell receptor beta chains below come from one sample, sequenced in a study of blood T cells in healthy people across ages. A second about 7 to 12 cycle PCR used barcoded and J-beta primers. TCRdb re-derived calls from the 5' RACE reads in MiXCR, one entry per CDR3 protein. The sample holds 890,000 or so distinct CDR3 sequences, 55% to 65% seen once. Input material: blood. The receptors were gathered from a man aged 30-40 years in good health.

The genes are TRBV6-2 or TRBV6-3 and TRBJ1-5, with 8 bases identical to TRBD1. With V trimmed by 6 bases and J by 1 base, 5 bases remained unmatched. The CDR3 loop spans 15 amino acids. The germline gives CDR1 MNHEY, CDR2 SVGEGT. This chain's CDR3 is CASSLTGVSNQPQHF. The CDR3 DNA reads as TGTGCCAGCAGCCTGACAGGGGTCAGCAATCAGCCCCAGCATTTT.

This clonotype came up a few times. The CDR3 nucleotides are TGTGCCAGCAGTGAATCGGTCCCGGAGATCTATGGCTACACCTTC. Protein sequence: CASSESVPEIYGYTF. The chain is built from TRBV25-1 and TRBJ1-2; D unresolved. Between the trimmed V and J ends, which lost 1 base and 4 bases, there was a span of 13 bases. Germline V gives CDR1 MGHDK, CDR2 SYGVNS. The CDR3 totals 15 residues.

This clonotype came up once. The chain combines TRBV6-5 with TRBJ2-1; D unresolved. This CDR3 contains 16 residues. Trimming took 0 bases from V and 5 from J, leaving 14 bases between them. Germline V gene data show CDR1 as MNHEY and CDR2 as SVGAGI. The CDR3, as DNA: TGTGCCAGCAGTTACTCACGAACAACGATGAACAATGAGCAGTTCTTC. Translated, it gives CASSYSRTTMNNEQFF.

This sequence joins TRBV11-1 and TRBJ2-1; 8 bases fit TRBD2. The CDR3 loop spans 16 amino acids. Germline loops: CDR1 SGHAT, CDR2 FQDESV (reference sequence). J was trimmed by 7 bases and V by 3 bases; bases with no gene match: 11. The CDR3 loop is CASSFIGGAQRNEQFF. In nucleotides, the CDR3 is TGTGCCAGCAGCTTTATCGGGGGGGCGCAAAGAAATGAGCAGTTCTTC. The full variable domain, in which reference TRBV11-1 and TRBJ2-1 provide the parts outside the CDR3, is EAEVAQSPRYKITEKSQAVAFWCDPISGHATLYWYRQILGQGPELLVQFQDESVVDDSQLPKDRFSAERLKGVDSTLKIQPAELGDSAMYLCASSFIGGAQRNEQFFGPGTRLTVL.

The chain carries TRBV6-2 or TRBV6-3 and TRBJ2-7; D not certain. Trimming shortened V by 7 bases and J by 9 bases, and 13 bases separated the two germline ends. The CDR3 sequence is 11 residues long. Germline CDR1 reads MNHEY; CDR2 reads SVGEGT. This CDR3 reads CASNYGRWQYF. The CDR3, as DNA: TGTGCCAGCAACTACGGACGGTGGCAGTACTTC.

The V call is TRBV9, the J call TRBJ1-2, with 11 bases fitting TRBD1. The CDR3 length is 13 residues. The V segment lost 0 bases and the J segment 13 bases; nucleotides outside the gene matches: 5. The V gene's germline CDR1 is SGDLS and CDR2 YYNGEE. CDR3 DNA sequence: TGTGCCAGCAGCGTAGAAGGGACAGGGGGGCTCACCTTC. Encoded protein: CASSVEGTGGLTF.

The chain uses TRBV9 and TRBJ2-4, with 7 positions matching TRBD1. The DNA end is more similar to TRBJ2-7, so the J call may be wrong. CDR1 is SGDLS and CDR2 is YYNGEE in the germline V gene. The CDR3 is 15 amino acids. CDR3 DNA sequence: TGTGCCAGCAGCGGTCCAGCGACAGGGTTTAACGAGCAGTACTTC. This gives the protein CASSGPATGFNEQYF.

This sequence joins TRBV3-1 and TRBJ2-2; D gene uncertain. CDR3 length: 14 amino acids. Trimming pared 4 bases from V and 0 bases from J, leaving 6 bases between. Germline V lookup: CDR1 LGHDT, CDR2 YNNKEL (reference sequence). CDR3 region: CASSRNTNTGELFF. CDR3 in DNA: TGTGCCAGCAGCCGAAATACGAACACCGGGGAGCTGTTTTTT.

This clonotype was seen a handful of times. This rearrangement joins TRBV6-2 or TRBV6-3 to TRBJ2-4, with TRBD2 identical over 12 bases. Per germline, CDR1 MNHEY and CDR2 SVGEGT. The CDR3 is 19 amino acids. V trimming: 2 bases; J trimming: 0 bases; junction bases outside the gene matches: 8. Here the CDR3 DNA reads TGTGCCAGCAGTTACACCCCCGGGACTAGCGGGTTAGCCAAAAACATTCAGTACTTC. Translated: CASSYTPGTSGLAKNIQYF.

The chain carries TRBV4-3 and TRBJ1-5; a weak D match, TRBD1 (6 bases). V was shortened by 4 bases and J by 7 bases, with 17 bases between the two germline ends. The CDR3 runs 15 residues. Germline V gene lookup returns CDR1 LGHNA and CDR2 YSLEER. CDR3 DNA sequence: TGCGCCAGCAGCCCAACGATAGGACAGTTCCAGCCCCAGCATTTT. It encodes CASSPTIGQFQPQHF.

CDR3 nucleotide sequence: TGTGCCAGCATCGGCGGCGGGGAGGAAGCTTTCTTT. Translation: CASIGGGEEAFF. The V and J genes are TRBV2 and TRBJ1-1, with unresolved D. V shed 7 bases and J shed 8 bases, with 14 bases lying between them. CDR3 length: 12 residues. The germline V gene encodes CDR1 SNHLY and CDR2 FYNNEI.

This clonotype was seen a single time. This rearrangement joins TRBV7-8 to TRBJ1-5; D not resolved. CDR1 and CDR2 from the germline V gene are SGHVS and FQNEAQ. V lost 2 bases, J lost 0 bases, and 8 bases lay in between. The CDR3 is made up of 15 amino acids. CDR3 protein: CASSLLSNSNQPQHF. The CDR3 DNA sequence: TGTGCCAGCAGCTTACTCAGTAATAGCAATCAGCCCCAGCATTTT.

CDR3 sequence reads: CSGATNEQYF. The CDR3 region has the DNA TGCAGTGGGGCCACCAACGAGCAGTACTTC. This chain links TRBV20-1 with TRBJ2-7; D not certain. CDR1 is DFQATT, CDR2 SNEGSKA, per germline (reference sequence). V was trimmed by 7 bases and J by 5 bases, leaving 9 bases between them. The CDR3 loop spans 10 amino acids.

This chain joins TRBV6-5 and TRBJ1-1; 11 positions agree with TRBD1. The CDR3 has 15 residues. CDR1 MNHEY and CDR2 SVGAGI come from the germline V gene. V gave up 5 bases and J gave up 2 bases; unmatched junction bases: 4. CDR3 sequence reads: CASSEDRGRNTEAFF. CDR3 nucleotide sequence: TGTGCCAGCAGTGAGGACAGGGGGCGCAACACTGAAGCTTTCTTT.

As for this clonotype: It may be a read error: a sequence one base away is much more abundant. The rearrangement uses TRBV9 and TRBJ2-3; 11 bases line up with TRBD2. The CDR3 is 18 amino acids. Germline assignment: CDR1 SGDLS and CDR2 YYNGEE. The CDR3 here is CVSSVVPSGGSSTDTQYF. CDR3 bases: TGTGTCAGCAGCGTAGTTCCTAGCGGGGGGTCTAGCACAGATACGCAGTATTTT.

The chain carries TRBV10-3 and TRBJ2-1, with 7 bases that match TRBD1. CDR3 length: 14 residues. Germline CDR1 reads ENHRY; CDR2 reads SYGVKD. The V gene end was trimmed by 0 bases and the J gene end by 8 bases; junction bases not matched to a gene: 4. CDR3 sequence (DNA): TGTGCCATCAGTGAGTCGACAGGGTGGGATGAGCAGTTCTTC. Translating it yields CAISESTGWDEQFF.

This clonotype was found once. The rearrangement joins TRBV20-1 to TRBJ2-7; no definite D call. CDR1 and CDR2 (germline): DFQATT, SNEGSKA (reference sequence). Between the trimmed V and J ends, which lost 6 bases and 4 bases, there was a span of 16 bases. This CDR3 has 13 residues. CDR3 loop: CSALPGRQYEQYF. The CDR3 DNA is TGCAGTGCCCTGCCAGGTCGCCAATACGAGCAGTACTTC.

The sample holds one count of this clonotype. V gene TRBV18 combines with J gene TRBJ1-4; D remains unclear. Germline values: CDR1 KGHSH, CDR2 LQKENI. The CDR3 extends over 15 amino acids. V was trimmed by 5 bases and J by 0 bases, leaving 10 bases between them. CDR3 coding DNA: TGTGCCAGCTCAAGGGCAGCAGCAACTAATGAAAAACTGTTTTTT. This translates into CASSRAAATNEKLFF.

The chain is built from TRBV7-6 and TRBJ1-2; D is ambiguous. Per germline, CDR1 SGHVS and CDR2 FNYEAQ. The CDR3 is made up of 14 amino acids. Trimming pared 5 bases from V and 7 bases from J, leaving 17 bases between. This CDR3 is CASSQGKEIGGYTF. The CDR3, as DNA: TGTGCCAGCAGCCAAGGCAAGGAGATAGGTGGCTACACCTTC.

V is TRBV20-1 and J is TRBJ2-7, with TRBD2 as a possible D gene (6 bases). V was shortened by 6 bases and J by 2 bases, with 17 bases between the two germline ends. This CDR3 contains 14 residues. Germline V lookup: CDR1 DFQATT, CDR2 SNEGSKA (reference sequence). The chain's CDR3 is CSALVRLGTYEQYF. The DNA for the CDR3 is TGCAGTGCCCTAGTAAGACTAGGTACCTACGAGCAGTACTTC.

There are a few counts of this clonotype. The chain couples TRBV20-1 to TRBJ2-5, with D possibly called TRBD1 or TRBD2 (6 bases each). CDR3 length: 17 residues. V was shortened by 6 bases and J by 1 base, with 24 bases between the two germline ends. Looked up from germline, CDR1 is DFQATT and CDR2 is SNEGSKA (reference sequence). The CDR3 DNA is TGCAGTGCGAGGACAGAATTAAACGGGGGTCCCCAAGAGACCCAGTACTTC. Amino acid sequence: CSARTELNGGPQETQYF.

The gene calls are TRBV9 and TRBJ2-1; D gene uncertain. Germline CDR1 is SGDLS and CDR2 is YYNGEE. The CDR3 has 16 residues. Trimming pared 0 bases from V and 5 bases from J, leaving 15 bases between. The CDR3: CASSVGSQDSDNEQFF. The CDR3, as DNA: TGTGCCAGCAGCGTAGGGTCGCAGGATTCCGACAATGAGCAGTTCTTC.

This clonotype was seen a few times. The J gene is TRBJ1-2, the V gene TRBV29-1; 7 bases line up with TRBD1. Germline assignment: CDR1 SQVTM and CDR2 ANQGSEA. The trim removed 0 bases at V and 2 bases at J, leaving 15 bases unmatched. CDR3 length equals 18 residues. DNA for the CDR3: TGCAGCGTTGAAGAAGTGAGGCAGGGGGAGGCCGGAAACTATGGCTACACCTTC. This codes for CSVEEVRQGEAGNYGYTF.

V and J are TRBV27 and TRBJ2-2; 8 bases fit TRBD1. Germline V lookup: CDR1 MNHEY, CDR2 SMNVEV (reference sequence). The CDR3 contains 15 residues. With 3 bases clipped from V and 6 bases from J, the junction kept 6 bases outside the gene matches. CDR3 bases: TGTGCCAGCAGTTTGGGGGCAGGGGGCCCCGGGGAGCTGTTTTTT. It is translated as CASSLGAGGPGELFF.